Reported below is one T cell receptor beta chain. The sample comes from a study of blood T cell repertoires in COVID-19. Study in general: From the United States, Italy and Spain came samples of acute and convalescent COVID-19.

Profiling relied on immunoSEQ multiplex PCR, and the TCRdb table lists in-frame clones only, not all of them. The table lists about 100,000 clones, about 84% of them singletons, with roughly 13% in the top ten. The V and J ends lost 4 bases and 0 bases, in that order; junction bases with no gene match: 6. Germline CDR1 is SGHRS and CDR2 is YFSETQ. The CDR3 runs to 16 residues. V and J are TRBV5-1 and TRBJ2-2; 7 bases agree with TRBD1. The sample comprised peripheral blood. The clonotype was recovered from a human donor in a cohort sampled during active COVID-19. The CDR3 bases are TGCGCCAGCAGCCCGGGACAGTTCGCGAACACCGGGGAGCTGTTTTTT. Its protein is CASSPGQFANTGELFF.